This is a list of T cell receptor beta chains from one sample in a study of metastatic and nonmetastatic thyroid tumors. MiXCR re-clonotyped the PCR reads for TCRdb. Found here are approximately 17,000 clones, about 23% of them singletons; the top ten hold about 10%. Source material: adjacent normal tissue. Source of these receptors: a female donor with papillary thyroid cancer or a benign thyroid nodule (not recorded which). Some clones in this sample may be carry-over from other donors' samples. The CDR3 runs from the conserved cysteine through the conserved F or W. The D gene is left open where the match is weak. Expanded clones get a size class; other rows say once, few or many, or leave the size out.

d_call clone_size j_call v_call cdr3_aa cdr3_nt
NA NA TRBJ2-7 TRBV4-1 CASSQDSYEQYF TGCGCCAGCAGCCAAGACTCCTACGAGCAGTACTTC
NA NA TRBJ1-4 TRBV19 CASSIGVATNEKLFF TGTGCCAGTAGTATTGGGGTGGCAACTAATGAAAAACTGTTTTTT
NA few TRBJ2-7 TRBV5-1 CASSFILDSRPEQYF TGCGCCAGCAGCTTTATACTGGACAGCCGCCCCGAGCAGTACTTC
TRBD2 medium-sized TRBJ2-1 TRBV15 CATSSGLAGDDNEQFF TGTGCCACCAGCTCAGGACTAGCGGGAGACGACAATGAGCAGTTCTTC
NA NA TRBJ1-1 TRBV6-1 CASSDLTNTEAFF TGTGCCAGCAGTGATTTGACCAACACTGAAGCTTTCTTT
NA few TRBJ1-2 TRBV11-2 CASSLGADYGYTF TGTGCCAGCAGCCTGGGGGCGGACTATGGCTACACCTTC
TRBD2 few TRBJ2-7 TRBV27 CASSPHLLAGGIEQYF TGTGCCAGCAGTCCCCACCTTCTAGCGGGGGGGATCGAGCAGTACTTC
TRBD1 few TRBJ2-7 TRBV10-3 CAIREGQASYEQYF TGTGCCATCAGGGAGGGACAGGCCTCCTACGAGCAGTACTTC
NA few TRBJ2-7 TRBV28 CASSLSWRLRGEQYF TGTGCCAGCAGTTTAAGCTGGCGGCTTCGTGGCGAGCAGTACTTC
NA NA TRBJ1-1 TRBV7-8 CASSLAVAKMCTGAFF TGTGCCAGCAGCTTAGCGGTGGCTAAGATGTGCACTGGAGCTTTCTTT
TRBD2 NA TRBJ2-1 TRBV5-1 CASSLGTSNEQFF TGCGCCAGCAGCTTGGGGACTAGTAATGAGCAGTTCTTC
TRBD1 NA TRBJ1-1 TRBV5-1 CASSLRAGGSTEAFF TGCGCCAGCAGCTTGAGGGCAGGGGGATCCACTGAAGCTTTCTTT
NA NA TRBJ1-5 TRBV19 CASIGQSNQPQHF TGTGCCAGTATAGGGCAGAGCAATCAGCCCCAGCATTTT
NA many TRBJ2-7 TRBV12-3/TRBV12-4 CASSLALTGEQYF TGTGCCAGCAGTTTAGCGCTGACAGGAGAGCAGTACTTC